The sample holds a few counts of the clone carrying this TCR beta chain. Its target is not known. These data come from a study of T cell repertoires in cytomegalovirus infection. For the study at large: HLA-C-restricted CMV epitopes, recently identified, and well-studied HLA-B-restricted ones were used by the study. TCR beta signatures that were public indicated CMV infection and matching HLA type. Notes on the study in general: There were HLA-C-restricted CMV-specific TCR beta clonotypes dominating the ex vivo response. Public TCR beta family frequency separated CMV-and-HLA carriers, including in an independent cohort.

MiXCR, applied by TCRdb to the reads, yields one record per CDR3 protein. The sample contains a few hundred thousand distinct CDR3 sequences, roughly 46% of which appear only once. The length of the CDR3 is 8 residues. The germline V gene has CDR1 KGHSH and CDR2 LQKENI. The germline V and J ends were trimmed by 9 bases and 6 bases, with 3 bases remaining between them. The rearrangement uses TRBV18 and TRBJ2-7; D is undetermined. Sequences were derived from cultured PBMCs, sampled from culture after CMV antigen stimulation. The clonotype originates from a human donor in good health (CMV status not recorded). Some clones in this sample may be carry-over from other donors' samples. The CDR3, as DNA: TGTGCCAGTCCCGAGCAGTACTTC. This gives the protein CASPEQYF. The full variable domain, in which reference TRBV18 and TRBJ2-7 provide the parts outside the CDR3, is NAGVMQNPRHLVRRRGQEARLRCSPMKGHSHVYWYRQLPEEGLKFMVYLQKENIIDESGMPKERFSAEFPKEGPSILRIQQVVRGDSAAYFCASPEQYFGPGTRLTVT.